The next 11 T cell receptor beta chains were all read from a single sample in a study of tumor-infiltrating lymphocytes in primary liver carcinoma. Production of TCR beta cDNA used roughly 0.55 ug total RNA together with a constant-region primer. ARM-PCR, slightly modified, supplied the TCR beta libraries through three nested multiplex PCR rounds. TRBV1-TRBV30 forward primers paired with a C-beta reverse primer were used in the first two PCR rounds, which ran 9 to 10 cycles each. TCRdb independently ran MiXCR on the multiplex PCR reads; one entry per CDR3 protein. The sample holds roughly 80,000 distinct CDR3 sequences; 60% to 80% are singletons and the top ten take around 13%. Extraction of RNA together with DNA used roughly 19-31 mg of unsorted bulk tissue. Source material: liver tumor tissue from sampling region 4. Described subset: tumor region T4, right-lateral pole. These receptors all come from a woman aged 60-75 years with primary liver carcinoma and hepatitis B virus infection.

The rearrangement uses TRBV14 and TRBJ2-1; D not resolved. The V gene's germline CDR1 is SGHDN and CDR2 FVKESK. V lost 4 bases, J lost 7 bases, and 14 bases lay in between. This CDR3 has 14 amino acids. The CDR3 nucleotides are TGTGCCAGCAGCCCTGAATTGACGAGGAATGAGCAGTTCTTC. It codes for CASSPELTRNEQFF.

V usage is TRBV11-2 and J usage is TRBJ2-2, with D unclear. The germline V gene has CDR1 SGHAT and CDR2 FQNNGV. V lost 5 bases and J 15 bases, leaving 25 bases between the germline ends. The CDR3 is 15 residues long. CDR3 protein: CASSPPQVPTGELFF. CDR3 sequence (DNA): TGTGCCAGCAGCCCTCCGCAAGTACCGACCGGTGAGTTGTTTTTT.

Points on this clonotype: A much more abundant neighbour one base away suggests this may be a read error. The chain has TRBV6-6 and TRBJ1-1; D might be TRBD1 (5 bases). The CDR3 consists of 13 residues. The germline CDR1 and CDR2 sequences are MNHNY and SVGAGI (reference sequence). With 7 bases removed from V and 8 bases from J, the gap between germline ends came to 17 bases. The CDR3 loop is CASTIGGAGEAFF. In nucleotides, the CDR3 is TGTGCCAGCACCATCGGGGGAGCGGGGGAAGCTTTCTTT.

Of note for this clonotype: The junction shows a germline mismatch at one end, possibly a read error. The CDR3 DNA follows: TGTGCCAGCGCCAGTTTACCCGGGACGAGGAAGTCCTACAAGCAGTACTTC. Encoded protein: CASASLPGTRKSYKQYF. V is TRBV28 and J is TRBJ2-7, with D perhaps assigned TRBD1 or TRBD2 (5 bases each). The CDR3 consists of 17 residues. Germline CDR1 and CDR2: MDHEN and SYDVKM.

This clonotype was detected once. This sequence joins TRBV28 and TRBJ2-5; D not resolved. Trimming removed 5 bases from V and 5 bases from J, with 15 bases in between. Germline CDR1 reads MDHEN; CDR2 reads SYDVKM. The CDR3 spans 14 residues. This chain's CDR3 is CASSNPGNLETQYF. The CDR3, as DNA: TGTGCCAGCAGTAACCCCGGCAATTTGGAGACCCAGTACTTC.

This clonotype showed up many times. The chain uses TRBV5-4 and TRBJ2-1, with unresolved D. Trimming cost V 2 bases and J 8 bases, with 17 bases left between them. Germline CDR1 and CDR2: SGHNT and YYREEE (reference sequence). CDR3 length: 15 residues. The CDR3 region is CASSLTGSNLDEQFF. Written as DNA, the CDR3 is TGTGCCAGCAGCTTAACCGGGTCCAACCTCGATGAGCAGTTCTTC.

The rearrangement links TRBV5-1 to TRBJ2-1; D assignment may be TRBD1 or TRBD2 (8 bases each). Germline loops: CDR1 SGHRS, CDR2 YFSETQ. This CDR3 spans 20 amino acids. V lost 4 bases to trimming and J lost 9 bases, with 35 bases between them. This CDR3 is CASSPQADRAGTSRQREQFF. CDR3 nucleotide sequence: TGCGCCAGCAGCCCCCAGGCGGACAGGGCAGGGACTAGTAGGCAACGTGAGCAGTTCTTC.

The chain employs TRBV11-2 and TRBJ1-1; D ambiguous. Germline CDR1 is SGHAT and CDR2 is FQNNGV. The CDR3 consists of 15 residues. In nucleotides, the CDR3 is TGTGTCAACAGCTTAGATCCGAGGGCAGGAACTGAAGCTTTCTTT. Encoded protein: CVNSLDPRAGTEAFF.

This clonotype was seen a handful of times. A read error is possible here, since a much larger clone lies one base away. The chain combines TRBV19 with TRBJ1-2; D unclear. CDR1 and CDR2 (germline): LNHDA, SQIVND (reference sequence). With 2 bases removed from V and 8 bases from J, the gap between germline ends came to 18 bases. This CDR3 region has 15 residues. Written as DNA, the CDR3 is TGTGCCAGTAGTATAAATCACGGCGGCTGGAGAGGCTACACCTTC. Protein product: CASSINHGGWRGYTF.

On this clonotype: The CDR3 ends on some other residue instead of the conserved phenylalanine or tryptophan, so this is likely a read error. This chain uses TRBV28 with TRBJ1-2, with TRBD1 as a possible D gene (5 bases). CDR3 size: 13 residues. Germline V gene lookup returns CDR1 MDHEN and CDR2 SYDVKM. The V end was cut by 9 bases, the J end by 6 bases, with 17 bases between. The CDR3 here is CASSRTGVDGYTL. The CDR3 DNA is TGTGCCAGTAGTCGCACAGGTGTCGATGGCTACACCTTA.

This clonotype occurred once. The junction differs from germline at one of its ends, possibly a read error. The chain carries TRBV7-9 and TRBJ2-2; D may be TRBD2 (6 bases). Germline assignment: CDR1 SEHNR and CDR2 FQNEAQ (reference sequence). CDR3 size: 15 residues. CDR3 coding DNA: TGTGCCAGCAGATTATACGCGGGAAGCACCGGGGAGCTGTCTTTT. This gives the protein CASRLYAGSTGELSF.